This paragraph covers one T cell receptor (beta chain) sequence. Seattle's cohort entered during active infection and was followed longitudinally. These data come from a study of blood T cell repertoires in COVID-19. For the study at large: COVID-19 samples, acute and convalescent, were from the United States, Italy and Spain. In each case, the material was cDNA or gDNA derived from T cells, B-cell-depleted T cells, or PBMCs.

As originally analysed: Estimation of nucleated cell counts was performed using reference gene primer amplification. Some clones are missing from TCRdb's copy, which holds only in-frame ones; the method was immunoSEQ multiplex PCR. V and J calls and clone size are as listed in that table; D and trimming were resolved from the DNA. The sample holds 250,000 to 350,000 clones, around 88% seen once. The sequence was obtained from a woman aged 70 to 79 with COVID-19, enrolled during active disease. The sequenced sample consisted of peripheral blood.

The CDR3 reads CSVPPGPAEVGYTF. The DNA of the CDR3 is TGCAGCGTCCCGCCTGGCCCCGCGGAAGTGGGCTACACCTTC. This chain joins TRBV29-1 and TRBJ1-2; D not certain. The CDR3 is 14 amino acids. CDR1 is SQVTM, CDR2 ANQGSEA, per germline. V gave up 6 bases and J gave up 8 bases, with 22 bases separating them. Using reference TRBV29-1 and TRBJ1-2 for the parts outside the CDR3, the full variable domain is SAVISQKPSRDICQRGTSLTIQCQVDSQVTMMFWYRQQPGQSLTLIATANQGSEATYESGFVIDKFPISRPNLTFSTLTVSNMSPEDSSIYLCSVPPGPAEVGYTFGSGTRLTVV.